Listed below are T cell receptor beta chains from one sample, sequenced in a study of T cell responses to AZD1222 COVID-19 vaccine. The method was immunoSEQ multiplex PCR; TCRdb's version includes in-frame clones alone and lacks a portion of them. The table shows fewer than 85,000 clones, with around 86% occurring only once. The sample in question was peripheral blood, obtained 28 days after the second AZD1222 dose. All receptors come from an adult who received the AZD1222 COVID-19 vaccine. Each CDR3 is given with its conserved first and last residue. A D gene is named only where the DNA matches it firmly. Some rows have no size entry. The others give once, few or many, or a class for an expanded clone.

v_call,j_call,d_call,clone_size,cdr3_nt,cdr3_aa
TRBV4-2,TRBJ2-4,TRBD1,-,TGTGCCAGCAGCCAAGGTAGAACAGGGGGCCTCGCCAAAAACATTCAGTACTTC,CASSQGRTGGLAKNIQYF
TRBV28,TRBJ1-4,-,-,TGTGCCAGCAGTGGCGATGGGGCGTCGAGGGGTGAAAAACTGTTTTTT,CASSGDGASRGEKLFF
TRBV30,TRBJ2-2,-,once,TGTGCCTGGAGTGTAAGTCTAATCGGACTGCAGGCCGGGGAGCTGTTTTTT,CAWSVSLIGLQAGELFF
TRBV19,TRBJ1-5,-,few,TGTGCCAGTAGTAATTACGAGGGAGGAGATAGCAATCAGCCCCAGCATTTT,CASSNYEGGDSNQPQHF
TRBV7-7,TRBJ2-2,TRBD1,-,TGTGCTAGCAGCCCTGGGACAGGGGGTACCGGGGAGCTGTTTTTT,CASSPGTGGTGELFF
TRBV5-4,TRBJ2-7,-,-,TGTGCCAGCAGGGCCGGGGGTTGGGATTCCTACGAGCAGTACTTC,CASRAGGWDSYEQYF
TRBV3-1/TRBV3-2,TRBJ2-3,-,-,TGTGCCAGCAGCCAAGGGGGCAGGGGGGGCACAGATACGCAGTATTTT,CASSQGGRGGTDTQYF
TRBV7-9,TRBJ2-7,-,-,TGTGCCAGCACACCGGGCAGCTCCTACGAGCAGTACTTC,CASTPGSSYEQYF
TRBV11-2,TRBJ2-2,TRBD1,-,TGTGCCAGCAGCTGGGGGACAGGGGGAACCGGGGAGCTGTTTTTT,CASSWGTGGTGELFF
TRBV27,TRBJ2-2,-,-,TGTGCCAGCAGTTTCTACACCGGGGAGCTGTTTTTT,CASSFYTGELFF
TRBV11-2,TRBJ1-2,-,-,TGTGCCAGCAGCTCACTCCAAGGGATTTACACCTTC,CASSSLQGIYTF
TRBV7-3,TRBJ2-2,-,-,TGTGCCAGCAGCTCTAACCCTGCGAGGGTAAACACCGGGGAGCTGTTTTTT,CASSSNPARVNTGELFF
TRBV5-5,TRBJ1-4,-,-,TGTGCCAGCAGCTTGGTGGGGGCAGATGAAAAACTGTTTTTT,CASSLVGADEKLFF
TRBV4-2,TRBJ2-1,-,-,TGTGCCAGCAGCCTTGACGGGTCCGGGGACAATGAGCAGTTCTTC,CASSLDGSGDNEQFF
TRBV2,TRBJ1-1,TRBD1,-,TGTGCCAGCAGTGCCATGACAGGGCGCACTGAAGCTTTCTTT,CASSAMTGRTEAFF
TRBV5-4,TRBJ1-2,-,-,TGTGCCAGCAGCTTGGTTCCCGGGAACTACACCTTC,CASSLVPGNYTF
TRBV28,TRBJ2-7,TRBD2,-,TGTGCCAGCAGCTCTCCAGCGGGGGGCCCCTACGAGCAGTACTTC,CASSSPAGGPYEQYF
TRBV6-1,TRBJ2-7,-,once,TGTGCCAGCAGTGAACTTGTTGTGGCGTTTTTC,CASSELVVAFF
TRBV2,TRBJ1-4,TRBD1,-,TGTGCCAGCAGTAGACGGGACAGGGAAAATGAAAAACTGTTTTTT,CASSRRDRENEKLFF
TRBV12-5,TRBJ1-3,-,-,TGTGCTAGTGGTTTTTGGCTTAGCTCTGGAAACACCATATATTTT,CASGFWLSSGNTIYF
TRBV15,TRBJ1-6,-,-,TGTGCCACCAGCAGGGGGGTGGTACAGGCACCCCTCCACTTT,CATSRGVVQAPLHF
TRBV5-1,TRBJ2-3,TRBD2,-,TGCGCCAGCAGCATTAGCGGGGGCACAGATACGCAGTATTTT,CASSISGGTDTQYF
TRBV7-9,TRBJ1-5,-,once,TGTGCCAGCAGCTTAGGGCAGCAGCCCCAGCATTTT,CASSLGQQPQHF
TRBV20-1,TRBJ1-2,-,-,TGCAGTGCTAGTTCGGGGGAGGGTGGCTACACCTTC,CSASSGEGGYTF
TRBV5-1,TRBJ2-2,-,-,TGCGCCAGCAGCTTGGCAGGGGCCGACACCGGGGAGCTGTTTTTT,CASSLAGADTGELFF
TRBV5-4,TRBJ1-6,-,once,TGTGCCAGCAGCTTGGACCCAATGGGACCCCTCCACTTT,CASSLDPMGPLHF
TRBV11-3,TRBJ2-3,-,-,TGTGCCAGCAGCTATGGGTACGGATCTAGCACAGATACGCAGTATTTT,CASSYGYGSSTDTQYF